What follows are 20 T cell receptor beta chains derived from one specimen sequenced in a study of PD-1 blockade in classical Hodgkin lymphoma. Brentuximab vedotin exposure varied among the patients, all of whom had relapsed after autologous stem cell transplantation. Sequencing used immunoSEQ multiplex PCR; TCRdb keeps in-frame clones, though not all of them. Here the sample spans about 76,000 clones, around 90% being singletons. This specimen was peripheral blood mononuclear cells (PBMCs), taken at baseline. These receptors all stem from a human donor with classical Hodgkin lymphoma.

V gene TRBV29-1 combines with J gene TRBJ2-5; D gene ambiguous. With 0 bases removed from V and 5 bases from J, the gap between germline ends came to 22 bases. The CDR3 totals 17 residues. CDR1 and CDR2 (germline): SQVTM, ANQGSEA. The CDR3 spells CSVEEPRTFELRETQYF. CDR3 sequence (DNA): TGCAGCGTTGAAGAGCCCAGGACGTTTGAGCTGAGGGAGACCCAGTACTTC.

As regards this clone: No conserved phenylalanine or tryptophan ends this CDR3, so it is likely a read error. The DNA is left out, because the CDR3 cannot be placed on it with certainty; the CDR3 is given as TCRdb lists it. The chain recombines TRBV13 with TRBJ1-1; TRBD1 is taken as the D call from the table, unchecked against the DNA. Germline CDR1 PRHDT, CDR2 FYEKMQ (reference sequence). The CDR3 totals 13 residues, both ends included. CDR3 region: CASSLGTGERRIL.

The chain is built from TRBV15 and TRBJ1-1; 7 bases map to TRBD1. Germline V lookup: CDR1 LNHNV, CDR2 YYDKDF (reference sequence). There are 17 residues in the CDR3. J was trimmed by 0 bases and V by 5 bases; bases with no gene match: 12. CDR3 protein: CATSLFRDSLMNTEAFF. The CDR3 region has the DNA TGTGCCACCAGCTTATTCCGGGACAGCCTCATGAACACTGAAGCTTTCTTT.

This clone showed up just a few times. The V gene is TRBV4-1, the J gene TRBJ1-1, with 7 nucleotides matching TRBD1. The germline gives CDR1 MGHRA, CDR2 YSYEKL. The CDR3 totals 16 residues. V lost 1 base and J lost 0; bases outside the gene matches: 5. The CDR3 loop reads CASSQGTGLMNTEAFF. In nucleotides, the CDR3 is TGCGCCAGCAGCCAAGGGACAGGCCTCATGAACACTGAAGCTTTCTTT.

The CDR3 bases are TGTGCCAGTAGGGGGACAGGGGGGACCGGGGAGCTGTTTTTT. Its protein product is CASRGTGGTGELFF. The chain carries TRBV19 and TRBJ2-2, with 11 bases lining up with TRBD1. This CDR3 region has 14 residues. The V gene end was trimmed by 6 bases and the J gene end by 5 bases; junction bases not matched to a gene: 2. Germline V lookup: CDR1 LNHDA, CDR2 SQIVND (reference sequence).

The CDR3 loop is CASRQRQGIGTEAFF. The CDR3 DNA reads TGTGCCAGCAGGCAGAGACAGGGGATCGGCACTGAAGCTTTCTTT. The chain recombines TRBV27 with TRBJ1-1, with 8 bases identical to TRBD1. Germline-derived CDR1 and CDR2 are MNHEY and SMNVEV (reference sequence). CDR3 length: 15 residues. V gave up 6 bases and J gave up 4 bases; unmatched junction bases: 10.

This chain joins TRBV27 and TRBJ1-2; D not resolved. CDR1 and CDR2 (germline): MNHEY, SMNVEV (reference sequence). This CDR3 has 11 residues. V was pared by 6 bases and J by 4 bases, with 6 bases between. CDR3 sequence reads: CASRDAYGYTF. In DNA form, the CDR3 reads TGTGCCAGCAGGGACGCCTATGGCTACACCTTC.

The V call is TRBV7-9, the J call TRBJ1-1, with D possibly being TRBD1 (6 bases). Trimming shortened V by 4 bases and J by 5 bases, and 17 bases separated the two germline ends. The CDR3 sequence is 15 residues long. Per the germline V gene, CDR1 is SEHNR and CDR2 is FQNEAQ (reference sequence). CDR3 residues: CASSSGTYGGTEAFF. As DNA, the CDR3 is TGTGCCAGCAGCTCCGGGACATATGGGGGGACTGAAGCTTTCTTT.

This chain uses TRBV6-5 with TRBJ1-1; 10 bases match TRBD1. Germline lookup yields CDR1 MNHEY and CDR2 SVGAGI. The CDR3 is made up of 15 amino acids. With V trimmed by 6 bases and J by 3 bases, 7 bases remained unmatched. Here the CDR3 reads CASSNNGQGDTEAFF. DNA of the CDR3: TGTGCCAGCAGCAATAACGGACAGGGGGACACTGAAGCTTTCTTT.

The chain recombines TRBV28 with TRBJ2-7; 7 nucleotides line up with TRBD2. V lost 3 bases to trimming and J lost 7 bases; unmatched junction nucleotides: 12. The CDR3 loop spans 15 amino acids. Germline V gene data show CDR1 as MDHEN and CDR2 as SYDVKM. The CDR3 nucleotides read TGTGCCAGCAGTTTTTTCAAGTTGGGGGAGGGAGAGCAGTACTTC. It is translated as CASSFFKLGEGEQYF.

The V and J genes are TRBV5-8 and TRBJ1-1; tentatively, D is TRBD1 (5 bases). The CDR3 is 16 amino acids. Per the germline V gene, CDR1 is SGHTS and CDR2 is YDEGEE. V gave up 0 bases and J gave up 3 bases, with 15 bases separating them. CDR3 residues: CASSLVGRARDTEAFF. The CDR3 bases are TGTGCCAGCAGCTTGGTAGGCAGGGCTCGGGACACTGAAGCTTTCTTT.

This chain links TRBV7-7 with TRBJ2-5; D gene ambiguous. The CDR3 is 13 residues long. V was trimmed by 1 base and J by 5 bases, leaving 8 bases between them. Germline assignment: CDR1 SSHAT and CDR2 FNYEAQ (reference sequence). In DNA, the CDR3 is TGTGCCAGCAGCTTAGGGGTCCTGGAGACCCAGTACTTC. It yields the protein CASSLGVLETQYF.

The chain carries TRBV5-6 and TRBJ2-7; D gene unclear. Germline V CDR1 and CDR2: SGHDT, YYEEEE. V lost 2 bases and J lost 5, with 14 bases in between. The CDR3 loop spans 14 amino acids. CDR3 nucleotides: TGTGCCAGCAGCTTCCCCCCCTCTTCCAACGAGCAGTACTTC. Its protein product is CASSFPPSSNEQYF.

The chain has TRBV5-1 and TRBJ2-1; D is possibly TRBD2 (5 bases). The CDR3 length is 15 residues. Germline CDR1 reads SGHRS; CDR2 reads YFSETQ. V was shortened by 3 bases and J by 0 bases, with 10 bases between the two germline ends. For the CDR3, the DNA is TGCGCCAGCAGCTCAGACCGGGACTCCTACAATGAGCAGTTCTTC. It specifies CASSSDRDSYNEQFF.

V is TRBV2 and J is TRBJ2-1; D not certain. The CDR3 contains 15 residues. Trimming pared 2 bases from V and 0 bases from J, leaving 8 bases between. CDR1 and CDR2 (germline): SNHLY, FYNNEI. DNA for the CDR3: TGTGCCAGCAGTGAATGGGGTAGCTCCTACAATGAGCAGTTCTTC. The encoded protein is CASSEWGSSYNEQFF.

The gene calls are TRBV9 and TRBJ2-3, with a tentative D call TRBD2 (5 bases). The CDR3 extends over 16 amino acids. Germline V lookup: CDR1 SGDLS, CDR2 YYNGEE. V shed 3 bases and J shed 1 base, with 15 bases lying between them. The CDR3 region is CASSGRAVPGTDTQYF. CDR3 DNA sequence: TGTGCCAGCAGCGGTCGAGCGGTCCCGGGCACAGATACGCAGTATTTT.

The genes are TRBV30 and TRBJ1-1; D is undetermined. Trimming stripped 1 base from V and 1 base from J, with 10 bases between. Germline CDR1 GTSNPN, CDR2 SVGIG (reference sequence). The CDR3 contains 14 residues. As DNA, the CDR3 is TGTGCCTGGAGTGCCGTTTCAGGGAACACTGAAGCTTTCTTT. It yields the protein CAWSAVSGNTEAFF.

Remarks on this clone: At one end, the junction sequence differs from germline, possibly due to a read error. This chain uses TRBV7-2 with TRBJ2-1; 7 nucleotides agree with TRBD2. The germline V gene has CDR1 SGHTA and CDR2 FQGNSA. The CDR3 runs 15 residues. The CDR3 reads CASSLAADFYNEQFF. The CDR3 nucleotides are TGTGCCAGCAGCCTAGCGGCCGACTTCTACAATGAGCAGTTCTTC.

The genes are TRBV19 and TRBJ2-1; 9 nucleotides match TRBD2. The CDR3 contains 16 residues. Germline V gives CDR1 LNHDA, CDR2 SQIVND (reference sequence). V was clipped by 7 bases and J by 0 bases; unmatched bases: 7. Here the CDR3 reads CASMTSGPSSYNEQFF. For the CDR3, the DNA is TGTGCCAGTATGACTAGCGGACCGAGCTCCTACAATGAGCAGTTCTTC. Complete variable domain (other parts from reference TRBV19 and TRBJ2-1): DGGITQSPKYLFRKEGQNVTLSCEQNLNHDAMYWYRQDPGQGLRLIYYSQIVNDFQKGDIAEGYSVSREKKESFPLTVTSAQKNPTAFYLCASMTSGPSSYNEQFFGPGTRLTVL.

The V gene is TRBV6-1, the J gene TRBJ1-5, with 8 bases matching TRBD1. The trim removed 5 bases at V and 6 bases at J, leaving 9 bases unmatched. There are 15 residues in the CDR3. The germline V gene has CDR1 MNHNS and CDR2 SASEGT. CDR3 residues: CASSWVPGGGQPQHF. CDR3 in DNA: TGTGCCAGCAGTTGGGTGCCAGGGGGCGGTCAGCCCCAGCATTTT.